The 29 T cell receptor beta chains below come from one sample, sequenced in a study of T cells after yellow fever vaccination. TCRdb reprocessed the 5' RACE reads with MiXCR, giving one entry per CDR3 protein. This table holds approximately 450,000 distinct CDR3 sequences, under 20% found once. The sample in question was PBMCs, obtained before the yellow fever booster vaccination. Receptor source: a man younger than 35 who received the YFV17D yellow fever vaccine.

The chain links TRBV12-3 or TRBV12-4 to TRBJ2-5; perhaps TRBD2 as D (7 bases). CDR3 length equals 14 residues. Trimming removed 6 bases from V and 9 bases from J, with 20 bases in between. The CDR3 here is CASRLGGAQYAQYF. CDR3 bases: TGTGCCAGCAGACTTGGGGGGGCCCAGTACGCCCAGTACTTC.

The chain has TRBV12-3 or TRBV12-4 and TRBJ1-2; D unclear. The CDR3 loop spans 15 amino acids. The ends were cut back, 1 base at V and 4 bases at J, with 13 bases in the middle. CDR3 region: CASSLGQTRGYGYTF. CDR3 DNA: TGTGCCAGCAGTTTAGGTCAGACACGAGGCTATGGCTACACCTTC.

The chain couples TRBV5-5 to TRBJ2-7, with D unresolved. Germline V gene lookup returns CDR1 SGHKS and CDR2 YYEKEE (reference sequence). V was clipped by 1 base and J by 3 bases, with 8 bases between them. This CDR3 has 13 amino acids. This chain's CDR3 is CASSLFNGYEQYV. CDR3 DNA sequence: TGTGCCAGCAGCTTGTTTAATGGCTACGAGCAGTACGTC.

The chain carries TRBV9 and TRBJ2-7; 7 bases align to TRBD2. Germline-derived CDR1 and CDR2 are SGDLS and YYNGEE. The CDR3 extends over 14 amino acids. V lost 3 bases, J lost 5 bases, and 8 bases stayed unmatched. The CDR3, as DNA: TGTGCCAGCAGCGACGGGGGGAGCTGGAACGAGCAGTACTTC. This codes for CASSDGGSWNEQYF.

In nucleotides, the CDR3 is TGTGCCAGCTCACAGGGGACCGAGCAGTACGTC. Its protein product is CASSQGTEQYV. V usage is TRBV18 and J usage is TRBJ2-7; either TRBD1 or TRBD2 may supply D (5 bases each). V lost 4 bases to trimming and J lost 6 bases, with 7 bases between them. Germline V lookup: CDR1 KGHSH, CDR2 LQKENI. The length of the CDR3 is 11 residues.

This clonotype was observed a handful of times. The CDR3 bases are TGCGCCAGCAGCCGCGGGTCAAGTACTGAAGCTTTCTTT. Its protein is CASSRGSSTEAFF. This chain joins TRBV4-1 and TRBJ1-1; D remains ambiguous. Germline V gene sequence: CDR1 MGHRA, CDR2 YSYEKL. The CDR3 length is 13 residues. V lost 4 bases to trimming and J lost 5 bases, with 11 bases between them.

This clonotype was detected many times. The chain joins TRBV21-1 to TRBJ2-7; TRBD2 was called by the table and not checked on the DNA. TRBV21-1 is described as a pseudogene. The CDR3 is made up of 20 amino acids. The CDR3 bases are TGTGCCAGCGGGACTAGCGGGGGGGCCCTAGGGCCTAGCCCTTTTTACGAGCAGTACGTC. Its translation: CASGTSGGALGPSPFYEQYV.

The V and J genes are TRBV30 and TRBJ2-3; 8 nucleotides match TRBD2. V lost 0 bases to trimming and J lost 5 bases; unmatched junction nucleotides: 7. This CDR3 has 15 amino acids. From germline, CDR1 is GTSNPN and CDR2 SVGIG (reference sequence). The CDR3 region has the DNA TGTGCCTGGAGTGTACTTGGCGGGGGGCGAGATACGCAGTATTTT. The encoded protein is CAWSVLGGGRDTQYF.

This clonotype has more than one count but fewer than ten. The chain carries TRBV5-4 and TRBJ1-2, with 7 nucleotides matching TRBD1. V gave up 5 bases and J gave up 3 bases; unmatched junction bases: 7. Per the germline V gene, CDR1 is SGHNT and CDR2 is YYREEE (reference sequence). The CDR3 is 14 amino acids. The CDR3 loop is CASRTTGKDYGYTF. In nucleotides, the CDR3 is TGTGCCAGCAGGACGACAGGGAAAGACTATGGCTACACCTTC.

This clonotype has ten or more counts. The chain uses TRBV5-1 and TRBJ2-7, with TRBD2 as a possible D gene (6 bases). V was pared by 4 bases and J by 6 bases, with 14 bases between. The CDR3 runs 13 residues. Germline CDR1 SGHRS, CDR2 YFSETQ. The CDR3 here is CASSKDPEGEQYF. CDR3 DNA: TGCGCCAGCAGCAAGGACCCGGAGGGCGAGCAGTACTTC.

The DNA of the CDR3 is TGCGCCAGCCGACCGCCCGGACTATACGATACGCAGTATTTT. Its translation: CASRPPGLYDTQYF. The chain combines TRBV5-1 with TRBJ2-3, with a tentative D call TRBD2 (6 bases). The CDR3 loop spans 14 amino acids. Germline CDR1 reads SGHRS; CDR2 reads YFSETQ. Trimming removed 7 bases from V and 6 bases from J, with 18 bases in between.

The chain employs TRBV27 and TRBJ1-4, with D possibly matching TRBD1 (5 bases). The CDR3 is 15 residues long. V shed 5 bases and J shed 5 bases, with 15 bases lying between them. The germline V gene has CDR1 MNHEY and CDR2 SMNVEV (reference sequence). CDR3 region: CASSPRQFLNEKLFF. Here the CDR3 DNA reads TGTGCCAGCAGTCCGCGACAGTTCCTAAATGAAAAACTGTTTTTT. The variable domain in full, completed from reference TRBV27 and TRBJ1-4, reads EAQVTQNPRYLITVTGKKLTVTCSQNMNHEYMSWYRQDPGLGLRQIYYSMNVEVTDKGDVPEGYKVSRKEKRNFPLILESPSPNQTSLYFCASSPRQFLNEKLFFGSGTQLSVL.

This clonotype was seen more than once but under ten times. The CDR3 nucleotides read TGTGCCAGCACTGGGAACAGGGGAACAGATACGCAGTATTTT. This encodes CASTGNRGTDTQYF. The rearrangement joins TRBV9 to TRBJ2-3; 7 bases map to TRBD1. Trimming took 6 bases from V and 3 from J; bases not matched to a gene: 7. This CDR3 contains 14 residues. Germline loops: CDR1 SGDLS, CDR2 YYNGEE.

This clonotype turned up a few times. The chain joins TRBV27 to TRBJ1-5, with unresolved D. Between the trimmed V and J ends, which lost 2 bases and 4 bases, there was a span of 12 bases. CDR3 length: 15 residues. Germline V gene lookup returns CDR1 MNHEY and CDR2 SMNVEV (reference sequence). In DNA form, the CDR3 reads TGTGCCAGCAGTTTACTTCCCCCGGGGAATCAGCCCCAGCATTTT. Its translation: CASSLLPPGNQPQHF.

The chain has TRBV7-2 and TRBJ2-3; TRBD2 is a possible D gene (5 bases). The CDR3 has 16 amino acids. The V end was cut by 5 bases, the J end by 2 bases, with 17 bases between. Germline V gives CDR1 SGHTA, CDR2 FQGNSA. The CDR3 region is CASSPPGDRITDTQYF. The DNA of the CDR3 is TGTGCCAGCAGCCCCCCCGGGGATAGAATCACAGATACGCAGTATTTT.

This clonotype was seen many times. The J gene is TRBJ2-3, the V gene TRBV7-2; D might be TRBD2 (5 bases). CDR3 length: 14 amino acids. Germline CDR1 and CDR2: SGHTA and FQGNSA. The V and J ends lost 9 bases and 2 bases respectively, with 15 bases between them. DNA of the CDR3: TGTGCCAGTAAACGGGGAGCCTACACAGATACGCAGTATTTT. Amino acids: CASKRGAYTDTQYF.

In this sample, this clonotype turned up many times. The CDR3 is CASRPWTEETQYF. Here the CDR3 DNA reads TGTGCCAGCAGACCGTGGACTGAGGAGACCCAGTACTTC. The chain has TRBV6-2 or TRBV6-3 and TRBJ2-5, with D possibly matching TRBD2 (5 bases). In germline, CDR1 is MNHEY, CDR2 SVGEGT. The V end was cut by 6 bases, the J end by 5 bases, with 13 bases between. The CDR3 has 13 residues.

The chain has TRBV5-1 and TRBJ2-3, with D perhaps matching TRBD2 (5 bases). Germline assignment: CDR1 SGHRS and CDR2 YFSETQ. CDR3 length equals 15 residues. The V and J ends lost 1 base and 0 bases respectively, with 9 bases between them. The CDR3 spells CASSLPRTSTDTQYF. The CDR3 nucleotides are TGCGCCAGCAGCTTGCCGCGGACTAGCACAGATACGCAGTATTTT. The complete variable domain, with remaining parts taken from reference TRBV5-1 and TRBJ2-3, reads KAGVTQTPRYLIKTRGQQVTLSCSPISGHRSVSWYQQTPGQGLQFLFEYFSETQRNKGNFPGRFSGRQFSNSRSEMNVSTLELGDSALYLCASSLPRTSTDTQYFGPGTRLTVL.

This clonotype has only a few counts. J is TRBJ2-2 and V is TRBV28, with D unresolved. Germline loops: CDR1 MDHEN, CDR2 SYDVKM. This CDR3 comprises 13 residues. Trimming removed 0 bases at V and 6 bases at J, with 5 bases between. CDR3 bases: TGTGCCAGCAGTTTATGGAAGGCCGGGGAGCTGTTTTTT. Encoded protein: CASSLWKAGELFF.

This clonotype was counted once. The genes are TRBV7-9 and TRBJ2-3, with TRBD1 matching over 11 bases. CDR3 size: 16 residues. CDR1 and CDR2 (germline): SEHNR, FQNEAQ (reference sequence). Trimming removed 1 base from V and 5 bases from J; junction bases left unmatched: 5. CDR3 sequence (DNA): TGTGCCAGCAGCTTAGGGACAGGGGGCCTTGGAGATACGCAGTATTTT. Protein: CASSLGTGGLGDTQYF.

This clonotype appeared a few times. The chain uses TRBV12-3 or TRBV12-4 and TRBJ1-6; 10 bases fit TRBD1. Trimming at V came to 6 bases and at J to 4 bases, leaving 0 bases not matched to a gene. This CDR3 contains 14 residues. In DNA form, the CDR3 reads TGTGCCAGCAGGGGACAGGGGTATAATTCACCCCTCCACTTT. Its protein product is CASRGQGYNSPLHF.

The sample holds a few counts of this clonotype. J is TRBJ1-5 and V is TRBV7-6; no definite D call. Germline values: CDR1 SGHVS, CDR2 FNYEAQ. The CDR3 extends over 13 amino acids. V shed 5 bases and J shed 0 bases, with 5 bases lying between them. The CDR3 loop is CASSIDSNQPQHF. CDR3 bases: TGTGCCAGCAGCATCGATAGCAATCAGCCCCAGCATTTT. Variable domain in full (rest from reference TRBV7-6 and TRBJ1-5): GAGVSQSPRYKVTKRGQDVALRCDPISGHVSLYWYRQALGQGPEFLTYFNYEAQQDKSGLPNDRFSAERPEGSISTLTIQRTEQRDSAMYRCASSIDSNQPQHFGDGTRLSIL.

J is TRBJ2-7 and V is TRBV7-2; D gene ambiguous. CDR3 length: 13 amino acids. Trimming cost V 0 bases and J 3 bases, with 6 bases left between them. Looked up from germline, CDR1 is SGHTA and CDR2 is FQGNSA. CDR3 nucleotides: TGTGCCAGCAGCTTAGCCACCTACTACGAGCAGTACTTC. It is translated as CASSLATYYEQYF.

CDR3 nucleotides: TGTGCCAGCAGCGTCTGGACAGGGGGAGCTTTCTTT. This sequence encodes CASSVWTGGAFF. The chain joins TRBV9 to TRBJ1-1, with 10 bases that match TRBD1. The CDR3 length is 12 residues. Germline V CDR1 and CDR2: SGDLS, YYNGEE. The V and J ends lost 2 bases and 10 bases, in that order; junction bases with no gene match: 2.

At least ten counts were recorded for this clonotype. This chain uses TRBV5-1 with TRBJ2-3; D call uncertain. Trimming removed 0 bases from V and 6 bases from J, with 8 bases in between. The CDR3 covers 13 residues. The V gene's germline CDR1 is SGHRS and CDR2 YFSETQ. DNA of the CDR3: TGCGCCAGCAGCTTGGATTCCCAGGATACGCAGTATTTT. Translation gives CASSLDSQDTQYF.

This clonotype came up a few times. The J gene is TRBJ1-4, the V gene TRBV18; D is unresolved. The CDR3 runs to 16 residues. Germline V gene lookup returns CDR1 KGHSH and CDR2 LQKENI. Trimming removed 3 bases from V and 2 bases from J, with 13 bases in between. Here the CDR3 DNA reads TGTGCCAGCTCACCGACCGGGTTAGCGACTAATGAAAAACTGTTTTTT. The encoded protein is CASSPTGLATNEKLFF.

The rearrangement links TRBV15 to TRBJ2-2; D might be TRBD2 (6 bases). This CDR3 has 14 amino acids. Per germline, CDR1 LNHNV and CDR2 YYDKDF (reference sequence). V shed 5 bases and J shed 7 bases, with 14 bases lying between them. The CDR3 DNA is TGTGCCACCAGCGAAAGCCCTAGCGTCGGGGAGCTGTTTTTT. Amino acids: CATSESPSVGELFF.

The rearrangement uses TRBV12-3 or TRBV12-4 and TRBJ2-7; tentative D call: TRBD2 (6 bases). V lost 6 bases to trimming and J lost 1 base, with 10 bases between them. CDR3 length: 13 amino acids. In DNA form, the CDR3 reads TGTGCCAGCAGAAATAGCGGTTCCTACGAGCAGTACTTC. Translating it yields CASRNSGSYEQYF.

V and J are TRBV7-7 and TRBJ2-1; no clear D gene. The CDR3 covers 13 residues. With 1 base removed from V and 9 bases from J, the gap between germline ends came to 10 bases. Per the germline V gene, CDR1 is SSHAT and CDR2 is FNYEAQ (reference sequence). CDR3 sequence: CASSLVLGGEQFF. The CDR3 DNA follows: TGTGCCAGCAGCTTAGTTCTGGGCGGTGAGCAGTTCTTC.